This T cell receptor beta chain came from a study of T cell responses to AZD1222 COVID-19 vaccine. Overall study results and limits: None of the repertoires were sampled until the peak T cell response had passed.

A remark on this clone: Antigen specificity is unknown.

Assay: immunoSEQ multiplex PCR; the TCRdb copy retains only in-frame clones and omits some. The sample has around 110,000 clones; roughly nine tenths are singletons. Looked up from germline, CDR1 is LGHDT and CDR2 is YNNKEL (reference sequence). Trimming stripped 4 bases from V and 0 bases from J, with 16 bases between. The CDR3 contains 16 residues. The chain uses TRBV3-1 (or the pseudogene TRBV3-2) and TRBJ2-7; a weak D match, TRBD2 (5 bases). The sequenced sample was peripheral blood, obtained on day 0 of AZD1222 vaccination. This clonotype was sampled from an adult in good health. This CDR3 is CASSRTTSLLSYEQYF. CDR3 bases: TGTGCCAGCAGCCGCACCACTAGTCTTCTCTCCTACGAGCAGTACTTC.